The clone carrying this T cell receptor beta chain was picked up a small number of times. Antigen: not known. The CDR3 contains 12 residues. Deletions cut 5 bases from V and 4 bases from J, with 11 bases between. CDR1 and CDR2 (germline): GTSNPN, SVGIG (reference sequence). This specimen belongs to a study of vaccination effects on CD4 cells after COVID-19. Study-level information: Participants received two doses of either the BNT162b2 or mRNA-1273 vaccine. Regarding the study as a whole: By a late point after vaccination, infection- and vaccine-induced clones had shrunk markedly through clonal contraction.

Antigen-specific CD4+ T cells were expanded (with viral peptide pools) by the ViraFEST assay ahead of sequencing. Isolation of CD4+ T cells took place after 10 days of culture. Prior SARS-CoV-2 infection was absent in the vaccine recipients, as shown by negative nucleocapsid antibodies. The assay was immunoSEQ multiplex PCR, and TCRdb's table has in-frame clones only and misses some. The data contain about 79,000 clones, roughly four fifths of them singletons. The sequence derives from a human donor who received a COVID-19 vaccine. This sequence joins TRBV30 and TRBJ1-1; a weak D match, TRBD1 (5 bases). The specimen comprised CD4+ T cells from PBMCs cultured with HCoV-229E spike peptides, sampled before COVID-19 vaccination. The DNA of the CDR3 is TGTGCCTGGGGTAGGGGAGGCACTGAAGCTTTCTTT. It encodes CAWGRGGTEAFF.